This T cell receptor beta chain was recovered during a study of cytomegalovirus exposure and HLA in healthy donors. Study findings and constraints: Rarity characterized most TCR sequences, yet some public TCRs appeared in many donors.

Separation from the roughly 690-subject first cohort characterized the approximately 130-subject validation cohort, to which the donors belonged. Comments on this clone: Its specificity is unknown.

Only in-frame clones appear in the TCRdb table, and some are missing; sequencing was by immunoSEQ multiplex PCR. This table has about 110,000 clones, roughly 90% appearing once. The CDR3 spans 17 residues. Germline lookup yields CDR1 SGHVS and CDR2 FQNEAQ. Trimming shortened V by 2 bases and J by 0 bases, and 16 bases separated the two germline ends. The clonotype originates from a woman under 40 in good health and CMV-seropositive. Material: PBMCs. V is TRBV7-8 and J is TRBJ1-2; D possibly corresponds to TRBD1 (6 bases). Here the CDR3 reads CASSLPMGAGPNYGYTF. CDR3 sequence (DNA): TGTGCCAGCAGCTTACCAATGGGGGCAGGGCCTAACTATGGCTACACCTTC.